The rows below give T cell receptor beta chains drawn from one sample of a study of blood T cell repertoires in COVID-19. This table comes from immunoSEQ multiplex PCR, and its TCRdb copy is limited to in-frame clones, with some not included. The sample lists under 200,000 clones; around 87% were seen once. The specimen sequenced was peripheral blood. These receptors came from a man aged 40-50 years with active or convalescent COVID-19. Each CDR3 is given with its conserved first and last residue. Each record gives: clone size, D gene, V gene, J gene, CDR3 DNA, CDR3 protein. A D gene is named only where the DNA matches it firmly. The size field is filled for only some rows; it gives once, few, many or a size class.

clone_size: -; d_call: -; v_call: TRBV15; j_call: TRBJ2-7; cdr3_nt: TGTGCCACCAGCAGAGGAAACACCTTTGAGGGCTACGAGCAGTACTTC; cdr3_aa: CATSRGNTFEGYEQYF
clone_size: -; d_call: TRBD2; v_call: TRBV4-1; j_call: TRBJ2-3; cdr3_nt: TGCGCCAGCGCCCGAGCCGGGACTAGCGGGGGAGATACGCAGTATTTT; cdr3_aa: CASARAGTSGGDTQYF
clone_size: -; d_call: TRBD2; v_call: TRBV19; j_call: TRBJ2-3; cdr3_nt: TGTGCCAGTAGGGGACTAGCGGGGAAAGATACGCAGTATTTT; cdr3_aa: CASRGLAGKDTQYF
clone_size: -; d_call: -; v_call: TRBV6-5; j_call: TRBJ1-5; cdr3_nt: TGTGCCAGCAGTCCCCGAGAAATCAATCAGCCCCAGCATTTT; cdr3_aa: CASSPREINQPQHF
clone_size: -; d_call: TRBD1; v_call: TRBV6-6; j_call: TRBJ2-1; cdr3_nt: TGTGCCAGCAGCCCAATCAGGGGGCGGCCTTACAATGAGCAGTTCTTC; cdr3_aa: CASSPIRGRPYNEQFF
clone_size: -; d_call: TRBD1; v_call: TRBV5-6; j_call: TRBJ1-1; cdr3_nt: TGTGCCACAAACAGGGGAGGAAGCACTGAAGCTTTCTTT; cdr3_aa: CATNRGGSTEAFF
clone_size: once; d_call: -; v_call: TRBV29-1; j_call: TRBJ1-3; cdr3_nt: TGCAGCGTTGGTGCGGGGTTTGGAAACACCATATATTTT; cdr3_aa: CSVGAGFGNTIYF
clone_size: few; d_call: TRBD2; v_call: TRBV28; j_call: TRBJ2-1; cdr3_nt: TGTGCCAGCGCAATAGCGGGGGGGCTTGGTGAGCAGTTCTTC; cdr3_aa: CASAIAGGLGEQFF
clone_size: -; d_call: -; v_call: TRBV4-2; j_call: TRBJ1-4; cdr3_nt: TGTGCCAGCAGCCAAGGCCCCGGGACATTTAATGAAAAACTGTTTTTT; cdr3_aa: CASSQGPGTFNEKLFF
clone_size: -; d_call: TRBD1; v_call: TRBV10-3; j_call: TRBJ1-2; cdr3_nt: TGTGCCATCAGTCCCGGGACAGGGATCTATGGCTACACCTTC; cdr3_aa: CAISPGTGIYGYTF
clone_size: once; d_call: -; v_call: TRBV7-2; j_call: TRBJ1-2; cdr3_nt: TGTGCCAGCAGCTCCCTCCGCGGGACGCCGGGTGGCTACACCTTC; cdr3_aa: CASSSLRGTPGGYTF
clone_size: -; d_call: -; v_call: TRBV11-3; j_call: TRBJ2-3; cdr3_nt: TGTGCCAGCAGCTTGTTAGGCGGGACGGGAACGCAGTATTTT; cdr3_aa: CASSLLGGTGTQYF
clone_size: -; d_call: TRBD2; v_call: TRBV11-2; j_call: TRBJ2-5; cdr3_nt: TGTGCCAGCAGCTTAGGGCTTGGACTAGCGGTGGGGACCCAGTACTTC; cdr3_aa: CASSLGLGLAVGTQYF
clone_size: -; d_call: TRBD2; v_call: TRBV6-5; j_call: TRBJ2-2; cdr3_nt: TGTGCCAGCGTAGAAACTAGCGTGAACACCGGGGAGCTGTTTTTT; cdr3_aa: CASVETSVNTGELFF
clone_size: -; d_call: TRBD1; v_call: TRBV7-7; j_call: TRBJ2-1; cdr3_nt: TGTGCTAGCAGCTTAGCCCACTCGACAGGGGGCGGGAATGAGCAGTTCTTC; cdr3_aa: CASSLAHSTGGGNEQFF
clone_size: once; d_call: -; v_call: TRBV6-5; j_call: TRBJ1-2; cdr3_nt: TGTGCCAGCAGTAACAAACAGGGTGGTGGCTACACCTTC; cdr3_aa: CASSNKQGGGYTF
clone_size: -; d_call: TRBD2; v_call: TRBV7-9; j_call: TRBJ2-1; cdr3_nt: TGTGCCAGCAGCCCGCGGGGCGGGACTAGTAGGAATGAGCAGTTCTTC; cdr3_aa: CASSPRGGTSRNEQFF
clone_size: -; d_call: TRBD1; v_call: TRBV10-3; j_call: TRBJ1-1; cdr3_nt: TGTGCCATCAAGGGCTCAGGGGGCGAACGGACTGAAGCTTTCTTT; cdr3_aa: CAIKGSGGERTEAFF
clone_size: -; d_call: -; v_call: TRBV12-2; j_call: TRBJ1-1; cdr3_nt: TGTGCAAGTCGCTTATGTCAGGGGACAGGGCCTGAAGAGACTGAAGCTTTCTTT; cdr3_aa: CASRLCQGTGPEETEAFF